This record covers a single T cell receptor beta chain. With 6 bases clipped from V and 5 bases from J, the junction kept 7 bases outside the gene matches. The CDR3 consists of 15 residues. Germline assignment: CDR1 MNHEY and CDR2 SVGAGI. The data belong to a study of blood T cell repertoires in COVID-19. Libraries were prepared by immunoSEQ multiplex PCR; TCRdb keeps only in-frame clonotypes and omits some of them. The sample records some 110,000 clones, approximately 85% being singletons. The clonotype comes from a man aged 35 to 55 with acute or convalescent COVID-19. The sequencing input was peripheral blood. V is TRBV6-5 and J is TRBJ2-1; 10 bases align to TRBD1. The CDR3 DNA is TGTGCCAGCAGACCCCGACAGGGGGCCCACAATGAGCAGTTCTTC. Its translation is CASRPRQGAHNEQFF.